What follows describes a single T cell receptor beta chain. No antigen is known for it. Trimming left V 7 bases short and J 0 bases short, with 20 bases between. The CDR3 is made up of 16 amino acids. The germline gives CDR1 SQVTM, CDR2 ANQGSEA. The entry originates in a study of shared clonotypes between healthy human individuals. Study in general: Used for every donor were three CD4 naive, three CD4 memory, two CD8 naive and one CD8 memory plate. General study results and limits: Roughly 4.6% of naive CD4 clonotypes were common to a handful of donors.

Sorted subsets were amplified in replicate PCRs using 200 to 250 ng DNA, 25,000 to 30,000 T cell genomes. Clones were read by immunoSEQ multiplex PCR, and TCRdb kept only the in-frame ones, dropping some. The table lists under 2.5 million clones, around 92% of them singletons. The receptor was isolated from a man younger than 35 in good health. Some clones in this sample may be carry-over from other donors' samples. Sample: naive CD4+ T cells from PBMCs. As to subset: CD45RA+ positively selected. The J gene is TRBJ2-3, the V gene TRBV29-1; D may be TRBD1 or TRBD2 (7 bases each). CDR3 bases: TGCAGCGCCAGGGGGGCCAGCGGGACTAGCACAGATACGCAGTATTTT. Residues: CSARGASGTSTDTQYF.